The 28 T cell receptor beta chains in this list originate from one sample, sequenced in a study of CD8 T cells in Susac syndrome. An amount of RNA that ranged from roughly 0.5 to 1 ug was reverse transcribed with random hexamers. TCRdb itself ran the immunoSEQ multiplex PCR reads through MiXCR, one entry per CDR3 protein. The sample lists around 180,000 distinct CDR3 sequences, about 94% occurring once. Sequencing input: CD4+ T cells from PBMCs. These receptors were collected from a human donor with multiple sclerosis.

This chain uses TRBV7-3 with TRBJ2-1; 11 bases match TRBD2. Germline V gives CDR1 SGHTA, CDR2 FQGTGA. The V gene end was trimmed by 0 bases and the J gene end by 7 bases; junction bases not matched to a gene: 5. The CDR3 is 16 residues long. CDR3 in DNA: TGTGCCAGCAGCTTAACCCCTAGCGGGGGGACTAATGAGCAGTTCTTC. The encoded protein is CASSLTPSGGTNEQFF.

The chain recombines TRBV12-3 or TRBV12-4 with TRBJ1-1; no definite D call. The CDR3 consists of 12 residues. The V and J ends lost 2 bases and 4 bases respectively, with 5 bases between them. The CDR3 loop is CASSLLPTEAFF. The DNA of the CDR3 is TGTGCCAGCAGTTTACTACCCACTGAAGCTTTCTTT.

The chain couples TRBV5-1 to TRBJ2-4, with 8 positions matching TRBD1. Germline V CDR1 and CDR2: SGHRS, YFSETQ. The V gene end was trimmed by 4 bases and the J gene end by 7 bases; junction bases not matched to a gene: 7. This CDR3 is built from 14 residues. The CDR3 sequence: CASSTGTGENIQYF. The DNA of the CDR3 is TGCGCCAGCAGCACTGGGACAGGCGAGAACATTCAGTACTTC.

CDR3 amino acids: CASSPEGISTDTQYF. DNA for the CDR3: TGTGCCAGCAGCCCCGAGGGGATTAGCACAGATACGCAGTATTTT. V usage is TRBV27 and J usage is TRBJ2-3; D might be TRBD1 or TRBD2, each matching 5 bases. Trimming removed 6 bases from V and 0 bases from J, with 13 bases in between. Germline V gives CDR1 MNHEY, CDR2 SMNVEV (reference sequence). There are 15 residues in the CDR3.

The chain is built from TRBV7-2 and TRBJ1-5; a possible D gene is TRBD1 (6 bases). Germline CDR1 reads SGHTA; CDR2 reads FQGNSA. The V end was cut by 6 bases, the J end by 3 bases, with 15 bases between. CDR3 size: 15 residues. The CDR3 DNA is TGTGCCAGCAGTACAGGGCCAGTAAACAATCAGCCCCAGCATTTT. Protein sequence: CASSTGPVNNQPQHF. Full variable domain (rest looked up from reference TRBV7-2 and TRBJ1-5): GAGVSQSPSNKVTEKGKDVELRCDPISGHTALYWYRQSLGQGLEFLIYFQGNSAPDKSGLPSDRFSAERTGGSVSTLTIQRTQQEDSAVYLCASSTGPVNNQPQHFGDGTRLSIL.

This chain joins TRBV28 and TRBJ2-7; D not resolved. In germline, CDR1 is MDHEN, CDR2 SYDVKM. Trimming pared 3 bases from V and 12 bases from J, leaving 21 bases between. This CDR3 is built from 14 residues. The CDR3 coding sequence is TGTGCCAGCAGTTTGGCGGAGCTATCTCAAGGCAGGTACTTC. This codes for CASSLAELSQGRYF.

This chain connects TRBV2 to TRBJ1-1; D is ambiguous. In germline, CDR1 is SNHLY, CDR2 FYNNEI. V was clipped by 2 bases and J by 3 bases, with 13 bases between them. This CDR3 has 15 residues. CDR3 region: CASSENRAWDTEAFF. CDR3 nucleotides: TGTGCCAGCAGTGAAAACCGGGCGTGGGACACTGAAGCTTTCTTT.

The chain couples TRBV5-1 to TRBJ2-3, with 12 bases fitting TRBD2. The CDR3 is made up of 18 amino acids. Trimming at V came to 5 bases and at J to 4 bases, leaving 14 bases not matched to a gene. CDR1 is SGHRS, CDR2 YFSETQ, per germline. The DNA of the CDR3 is TGCGCCAGCAGATATGGCTTGACTAGCGGGAGTTTGTCAGATACGCAGTATTTT. This encodes CASRYGLTSGSLSDTQYF. Supplemented by reference TRBV5-1 and TRBJ2-3, the full variable domain reads KAGVTQTPRYLIKTRGQQVTLSCSPISGHRSVSWYQQTPGQGLQFLFEYFSETQRNKGNFPGRFSGRQFSNSRSEMNVSTLELGDSALYLCASRYGLTSGSLSDTQYFGPGTRLTVL.

This clonotype was counted between two and nine times. The junction differs from germline at one of its ends, possibly a read error. This chain links TRBV5-1 with TRBJ1-5; tentatively, D is TRBD1 (5 bases). CDR1 is SGHRS and CDR2 is YFSETQ in the germline V gene. The CDR3 covers 14 residues. The CDR3 region has the DNA TGTGCCAGCAGTTTGGTTGGGGGTAATCAGCCCCAGCATTTT. Residues: CASSLVGGNQPQHF.

The chain has TRBV7-2 and TRBJ2-6; D gene uncertain. The ends were cut back, 0 bases at V and 0 bases at J, with 6 bases in the middle. The CDR3 covers 16 residues. Germline assignment: CDR1 SGHTA and CDR2 FQGNSA. The CDR3 region is CASSLAGYSGANVLTF. In nucleotides, the CDR3 is TGTGCCAGCAGCTTAGCAGGGTACTCTGGGGCCAACGTCCTGACTTTC.

This clonotype was seen a single time. V is TRBV3-1 and J is TRBJ1-5; D possibly corresponds to TRBD1 (5 bases). Germline V CDR1 and CDR2: LGHDT, YNNKEL (reference sequence). The CDR3 loop spans 16 amino acids. Trimming took 4 bases from V and 0 from J, leaving 13 bases between them. The CDR3 spells CASSPSGTNSNQPQHF. CDR3 DNA: TGTGCCAGCAGCCCTTCCGGGACTAATAGCAATCAGCCCCAGCATTTT.

The table lists this clonotype with a count of one. J is TRBJ2-1 and V is TRBV30; 11 bases are shared with TRBD2. This CDR3 region has 15 residues. CDR1 is GTSNPN, CDR2 SVGIG, per germline (reference sequence). The V and J ends lost 3 bases and 10 bases, in that order; junction bases with no gene match: 11. The DNA for the CDR3 is TGTGCCTGGAGGCACAAAGGACTAGCGGGTATGGAGCAGTTCTTC. Protein: CAWRHKGLAGMEQFF.

The chain carries TRBV3-1 and TRBJ2-1; D gene ambiguous. The V end was cut by 2 bases, the J end by 15 bases, with 14 bases between. This CDR3 is 12 amino acids long. The V gene's germline CDR1 is LGHDT and CDR2 YNNKEL (reference sequence). Here the CDR3 DNA reads TGTGCCAGCAGCCAATTTGTTAGACGATTGTTCTTC. This codes for CASSQFVRRLFF.

Points on this clonotype: One junction end does not reproduce the germline sequence, and a read error may be involved. This chain uses TRBV6-1 with TRBJ1-1, with D possibly matching TRBD1 (5 bases). The germline gives CDR1 MNHNS, CDR2 SASEGT. CDR3 length: 15 residues. Here the CDR3 DNA reads TGTGCCATCAGTGAAAGGCTGGGGACGAACACTGAAGCTTTCTTT. Protein product: CAISERLGTNTEAFF.

The V gene is TRBV19, the J gene TRBJ1-1, with 8 bases that match TRBD1. Germline V gene data show CDR1 as LNHDA and CDR2 as SQIVND (reference sequence). V shed 5 bases, J shed 6 bases, and the junction held 8 bases outside the gene matches. This CDR3 is built from 14 residues. CDR3 amino acids: CASSAGQGWAEAFF. The CDR3 DNA is TGTGCCAGTAGTGCTGGACAGGGTTGGGCTGAAGCTTTCTTT. The full variable domain, with the rest looked up from reference TRBV19 and TRBJ1-1, is DGGITQSPKYLFRKEGQNVTLSCEQNLNHDAMYWYRQDPGQGLRLIYYSQIVNDFQKGDIAEGYSVSREKKESFPLTVTSAQKNPTAFYLCASSAGQGWAEAFFGQGTRLTVV.

The genes are TRBV29-1 and TRBJ2-5, with 7 bases lining up with TRBD2. Trimming removed 5 bases from V and 2 bases from J; junction bases left unmatched: 5. The CDR3 runs to 13 residues. Per the germline V gene, CDR1 is SQVTM and CDR2 is ANQGSEA. For the CDR3, the DNA is TGCAGCGTTCGAGCGGGGTTACAAGAGACCCAGTACTTC. The encoded protein is CSVRAGLQETQYF.

This chain links TRBV7-2 with TRBJ2-7; D unclear. V was clipped by 1 base and J by 2 bases, with 12 bases between them. CDR1 is SGHTA and CDR2 is FQGNSA in the germline V gene. The CDR3 is 15 residues long. The CDR3 loop is CASSLGVAETYEQYF. The CDR3 DNA sequence: TGTGCCAGCAGCTTAGGAGTCGCGGAGACCTACGAGCAGTACTTC. Complete variable domain (other parts from reference TRBV7-2 and TRBJ2-7): GAGVSQSPSNKVTEKGKDVELRCDPISGHTALYWYRQSLGQGLEFLIYFQGNSAPDKSGLPSDRFSAERTGGSVSTLTIQRTQQEDSAVYLCASSLGVAETYEQYFGPGTRLTVT.

The chain links TRBV5-1 to TRBJ2-5; D perhaps matches TRBD1 (5 bases). CDR3 length equals 13 residues. The germline gives CDR1 SGHRS, CDR2 YFSETQ. V lost 4 bases and J 1 base, leaving 8 bases between the germline ends. CDR3 nucleotides: TGCGCCAGCAGCATACAGGTCCAAGAGACCCAGTACTTC. This gives the protein CASSIQVQETQYF.

The chain links TRBV20-1 to TRBJ2-7, with 9 bases lining up with TRBD1. Germline-derived CDR1 and CDR2 are DFQATT and SNEGSKA (reference sequence). The CDR3 runs to 14 residues. Trimming cost V 1 base and J 5 bases; bases outside gene matches: 6. The CDR3 bases are TGCAGTGCTAGAGCCTGGACAGGGGCTAACGAGCAGTACTTC. Amino acids: CSARAWTGANEQYF.

This clonotype was seen a single time. The chain joins TRBV2 to TRBJ1-2; D is unclear. Germline V gene lookup returns CDR1 SNHLY and CDR2 FYNNEI. The CDR3 is made up of 13 amino acids. Deletions cut 7 bases from V and 4 bases from J, with 13 bases between. The CDR3 region has the DNA TGTGCCAGCATGAGAGGAGGCACCTATGGCTACACCTTC. Residues: CASMRGGTYGYTF.

This rearrangement joins TRBV12-5 to TRBJ2-3; no clear D gene. The CDR3 sequence is 11 residues long. The ends were cut back, 7 bases at V and 3 bases at J, with 5 bases in the middle. Germline V gene lookup returns CDR1 LGHNT and CDR2 FRNRAP. The CDR3 bases are TGTGCTAGTGCCGCGACAGATACGCAGTATTTT. Translation: CASAATDTQYF.

The CDR3 protein is CASSYWGSSHSGANVLTF. The CDR3 DNA reads TGTGCCAGCAGTTACTGGGGCAGCAGCCACTCTGGGGCCAACGTCCTGACTTTC. The V call is TRBV6-5, the J call TRBJ2-6; a possible D gene is TRBD1 (5 bases). The germline V gene has CDR1 MNHEY and CDR2 SVGAGI. With 1 base removed from V and 0 bases from J, the gap between germline ends came to 13 bases. The CDR3 has 18 amino acids.

In this sample, this clonotype turned up once. This chain uses TRBV28 with TRBJ1-4; no firm D call. This CDR3 is 15 amino acids long. Trimming left V 4 bases short and J 3 bases short, with 12 bases between. The germline V gene encodes CDR1 MDHEN and CDR2 SYDVKM. The CDR3 sequence is CASSSLGRANEKLFF. The DNA for the CDR3 is TGTGCCAGCAGTTCCCTCGGGCGAGCTAATGAAAAACTGTTTTTT.

The chain uses TRBV3-1 and TRBJ2-7, with D maybe TRBD2 (5 bases). Germline V CDR1 and CDR2: LGHDT, YNNKEL (reference sequence). V lost 4 bases and J 4 bases, leaving 17 bases between the germline ends. This CDR3 has 15 amino acids. CDR3 in amino acids: CASSRTRTLLYEQYF. The CDR3 nucleotides read TGTGCCAGCAGCCGGACTCGGACTCTACTATACGAGCAGTACTTC.

The genes are TRBV28 and TRBJ1-2, with D perhaps TRBD1 (6 bases). Trimming shortened V by 6 bases and J by 6 bases, and 17 bases separated the two germline ends. This CDR3 is built from 14 residues. CDR1 MDHEN and CDR2 SYDVKM come from the germline V gene. The CDR3 DNA sequence: TGTGCCAGCAGCCGAGAAGACAGGTGGGATGGCTACACCTTC. Amino acids: CASSREDRWDGYTF.

This chain joins TRBV7-2 and TRBJ2-7, with D unclear. Germline V gene sequence: CDR1 SGHTA, CDR2 FQGNSA. The CDR3 contains 14 residues. Trimming stripped 2 bases from V and 0 bases from J, with 8 bases between. This CDR3 is CASSLFLSSYEQYF. The CDR3 nucleotides read TGTGCCAGCAGCTTATTCCTAAGCTCCTACGAGCAGTACTTC.

V is TRBV9 and J is TRBJ2-5, with D uncertain. In germline, CDR1 is SGDLS, CDR2 YYNGEE. CDR3 length equals 15 residues. The V gene lost 3 bases and the J gene lost 5 bases, with 17 bases spanning the gap. CDR3 DNA: TGTGCCAGCAGCGCCAGACCCCTGTCGAGCGAGACCCAGTACTTC. Encoded protein: CASSARPLSSETQYF.

V is TRBV7-2 and J is TRBJ2-5; tentative D call: TRBD1 (6 bases). V shed 3 bases and J shed 2 bases, with 10 bases lying between them. Germline values: CDR1 SGHTA, CDR2 FQGNSA. This CDR3 has 14 amino acids. In DNA form, the CDR3 reads TGTGCCAGCAGCTTTGAAAGGGGGCAAGAGACCCAGTACTTC. It is translated as CASSFERGQETQYF.